A single sample gave rise to the 27 T cell receptor beta chains below, sequenced in a study of CD8 T cells in Susac syndrome. Reverse transcription of roughly 0.5 to 1 ug RNA was carried out with random hexamers. TCRdb analysed the immunoSEQ multiplex PCR reads with MiXCR anew, one entry per CDR3 protein. The sample lists 90,000 to 150,000 distinct CDR3 sequences; 92% were seen once. The sample consisted of CD8+ T cells from PBMCs. The receptors here all came from a human donor in good health.

The V call is TRBV12-3 or TRBV12-4, the J call TRBJ1-1, with D unresolved. The V gene lost 1 base and the J gene lost 7 bases, with 7 bases spanning the gap. This CDR3 has 12 residues. The CDR3 nucleotides are TGTGCCAGCAGTTTAGACCTAAGTGAAGCTTTCTTT. Amino acid sequence: CASSLDLSEAFF.

The J gene is TRBJ1-3, the V gene TRBV18; 8 bases line up with TRBD1. The J segment lost 2 bases and the V segment lost 6 bases, leaving 6 bases of the junction unmatched. Looked up from germline, CDR1 is KGHSH and CDR2 is LQKENI. This CDR3 region has 15 residues. The CDR3 sequence is CASSEGQGAGNTIYF. The CDR3 coding sequence is TGTGCCAGCTCGGAAGGACAGGGCGCTGGAAACACCATATATTTT.

This rearrangement joins TRBV6-2 or TRBV6-3 to TRBJ1-1; TRBD1 might be the D (5 bases). Trimming stripped 5 bases from V and 3 bases from J, with 16 bases between. The CDR3 has 15 residues. Germline CDR1 is MNHEY and CDR2 is SVGEGT. The CDR3 loop reads CASSQGKVRDTEAFF. CDR3 nucleotides: TGTGCCAGCAGTCAGGGTAAGGTGAGAGACACTGAAGCTTTCTTT.

This sequence joins TRBV14 and TRBJ1-6, with D tentatively TRBD1 (5 bases). CDR3 length: 14 amino acids. Germline values: CDR1 SGHDN, CDR2 FVKESK. With 0 bases removed from V and 12 bases from J, the gap between germline ends came to 12 bases. CDR3 DNA sequence: TGTGCCAGCAGCCAAGATTTGGGGGGTCGACCCCTCCACTTT. Amino acids: CASSQDLGGRPLHF. Based on the CDR3 plus reference TRBV14 and TRBJ1-6, the full variable domain is EAGVTQFPSHSVIEKGQTVTLRCDPISGHDNLYWYRRVMGKEIKFLLHFVKESKQDESGMPNNRFLAERTGGTYSTLKVQPAELEDSGVYFCASSQDLGGRPLHFGNGTRLTVT.

This rearrangement joins TRBV5-1 to TRBJ2-2, with a weak D call TRBD2 (5 bases). The V gene lost 5 bases and the J gene lost 0 bases, with 11 bases spanning the gap. The length of the CDR3 is 15 residues. The germline CDR1 and CDR2 sequences are SGHRS and YFSETQ. CDR3 sequence reads: CASSPGGSNTGELFF. As DNA, the CDR3 is TGCGCCAGCAGTCCGGGCGGGTCGAACACCGGGGAGCTGTTTTTT.

The chain combines TRBV19 with TRBJ1-2; tentative D call: TRBD1 (5 bases). Per the germline V gene, CDR1 is LNHDA and CDR2 is SQIVND (reference sequence). The V end lost 6 bases, the J end lost 4 bases, and 12 bases lay between the germline ends. The CDR3 runs 13 residues. The CDR3 DNA reads TGTGCCAGTAGCGCCAGGGTTTTCTATGGCTACACCTTC. Its protein product is CASSARVFYGYTF.

The gene calls are TRBV10-3 and TRBJ2-5; no clear D gene. Germline V gene data show CDR1 as ENHRY and CDR2 as SYGVKD. Between the trimmed V and J ends, which lost 10 bases and 1 base, there was a span of 7 bases. This CDR3 region has 11 residues. The CDR3 protein is CATGPQETQYF. The CDR3 bases are TGTGCCACCGGCCCCCAAGAGACCCAGTACTTC.

The V and J genes are TRBV4-3 and TRBJ2-2, with 7 positions matching TRBD2. Trimming at V came to 3 bases and at J to 5 bases, leaving 6 bases not matched to a gene. This CDR3 contains 15 residues. The germline gives CDR1 LGHNA, CDR2 YSLEER. The CDR3 DNA is TGCGCCAGCAGCCAGGATAGCGGGCGAACCGGGGAGCTGTTTTTT. Its protein product is CASSQDSGRTGELFF.

This chain links TRBV7-3 with TRBJ1-1; possible D gene TRBD1, 5 bases. Germline CDR1 is SGHTA and CDR2 is FQGTGA. The CDR3 loop spans 14 amino acids. Trimming took off 3 bases at V and 4 bases at J, with 12 bases between the two ends. The CDR3 is CASSFSGMSTEAFF. CDR3 bases: TGTGCCAGCAGCTTTTCAGGGATGAGCACTGAAGCTTTCTTT.

The genes are TRBV6-5 and TRBJ2-1, with 10 bases aligning to TRBD2. Germline V lookup: CDR1 MNHEY, CDR2 SVGAGI. V lost 4 bases to trimming and J lost 6 bases; unmatched junction nucleotides: 6. This CDR3 is built from 15 residues. As DNA, the CDR3 is TGTGCCAGCAGTTTGACTAGCGGGCGACTCAATGAGCAGTTCTTC. This gives the protein CASSLTSGRLNEQFF.

The chain combines TRBV29-1 with TRBJ1-1; D may be TRBD1 (6 bases). The germline gives CDR1 SQVTM, CDR2 ANQGSEA. CDR3 length: 14 residues. Trimming cost V 4 bases and J 11 bases, with 23 bases left between them. CDR3 DNA: TGCAGCGTTGCTACCGCCGGGGGCCCTAGTGGGGCTTTCTTT. Its protein product is CSVATAGGPSGAFF.

The V call is TRBV6-5, the J call TRBJ1-1, with a possible D match to TRBD1 (6 bases). The ends were cut back, 2 bases at V and 3 bases at J, with 16 bases in the middle. This CDR3 has 16 amino acids. Germline lookup yields CDR1 MNHEY and CDR2 SVGAGI. CDR3 DNA: TGTGCCAGCAGTTACATCCCGGGACAAATAGACACTGAAGCTTTCTTT. This codes for CASSYIPGQIDTEAFF.

The chain joins TRBV7-9 to TRBJ2-7; 11 bases match TRBD2. J was trimmed by 3 bases and V by 0 bases; bases with no gene match: 4. The CDR3 totals 16 residues. Germline V gene sequence: CDR1 SEHNR, CDR2 FQNEAQ (reference sequence). The CDR3 spells CASSLAAGTSGYEQYF. The CDR3 DNA sequence: TGTGCCAGCAGCTTAGCTGCCGGGACTAGCGGCTACGAGCAGTACTTC.

J is TRBJ2-1 and V is TRBV7-9, with 9 bases aligning to TRBD1. With 4 bases clipped from V and 9 bases from J, the junction kept 7 bases outside the gene matches. Germline V CDR1 and CDR2: SEHNR, FQNEAQ (reference sequence). The CDR3 totals 14 residues. The CDR3 DNA is TGTGCCAGCAGCTCGGGACAGGGTCTGGGTGAGCAGTTCTTC. As protein: CASSSGQGLGEQFF.

V gene TRBV20-1 combines with J gene TRBJ1-6; D is unresolved. Germline lookup yields CDR1 DFQATT and CDR2 SNEGSKA (reference sequence). V was shortened by 6 bases and J by 1 base, with 10 bases between the two germline ends. The CDR3 spans 14 residues. The CDR3 region has the DNA TGCAGTGCCGCCCTTGCGTCCTATAATTCACCCCTCCACTTT. This encodes CSAALASYNSPLHF.

V usage is TRBV7-2 and J usage is TRBJ2-3; D gene ambiguous. CDR1 is SGHTA, CDR2 FQGNSA, per germline. Between the trimmed V and J ends, which lost 4 bases and 1 base, there was a span of 12 bases. CDR3 length equals 15 residues. CDR3 DNA sequence: TGTGCCAGCAGCTCTCCTATGACTGGCACAGATACGCAGTATTTT. It codes for CASSSPMTGTDTQYF.

This sequence joins TRBV7-3 and TRBJ2-3, with a tentative D call TRBD2 (5 bases). V lost 6 bases to trimming and J lost 6 bases, with 16 bases between them. The CDR3 extends over 14 amino acids. Germline values: CDR1 SGHTA, CDR2 FQGTGA. CDR3 in DNA: TGTGCCAGCAGGGACCCGGGGAGAGCGGATACGCAGTATTTT. It translates to CASRDPGRADTQYF.

This clonotype is a singleton in its sample. The V gene is TRBV11-2, the J gene TRBJ2-3; tentatively, D is TRBD2 (5 bases). In germline, CDR1 is SGHAT, CDR2 FQNNGV. The V end was cut by 5 bases, the J end by 4 bases, with 13 bases between. The CDR3 sequence is 14 residues long. The CDR3 coding sequence is TGTGCCAGCAGCCCTCCCGGGGAGCCAGATACGCAGTATTTT. This codes for CASSPPGEPDTQYF.

Worth noting for this clonotype: The junction departs from germline at one end; a sequencing error may be responsible. The chain joins TRBV4-2 to TRBJ2-4; 8 bases are a match to TRBD1. Germline loops: CDR1 LGHNA, CDR2 YNFKEQ. This CDR3 comprises 14 residues. In DNA form, the CDR3 reads TGTGCCAGCAGCCAAGATCTGGACAGGGACATAGGGAACTTC. Protein sequence: CASSQDLDRDIGNF.

This clonotype has more than one count but fewer than ten. The V gene is TRBV7-6, the J gene TRBJ2-3; a weak D match, TRBD2 (6 bases). This CDR3 is built from 16 residues. Germline CDR1 reads SGHVS; CDR2 reads FNYEAQ. Trimming pared 5 bases from V and 1 base from J, leaving 16 bases between. The chain's CDR3 is CASSNLGGSGTDTQYF. The CDR3 bases are TGTGCCAGCAGCAATCTTGGGGGGTCAGGCACAGATACGCAGTATTTT.

The genes are TRBV7-9 and TRBJ1-6; 7 nucleotides line up with TRBD1. Germline assignment: CDR1 SEHNR and CDR2 FQNEAQ (reference sequence). The CDR3 extends over 14 amino acids. Germline trimming cut 4 bases from V and 6 bases from J; bases unmatched to any gene: 3. CDR3 residues: CASSSGTVNSPLHF. DNA for the CDR3: TGTGCCAGCAGCTCCGGGACAGTTAATTCACCCCTCCACTTT.

The chain has TRBV5-1 and TRBJ1-1; D ambiguous. This CDR3 contains 14 residues. Deletions cut 1 base from V and 0 bases from J, with 7 bases between. In germline, CDR1 is SGHRS, CDR2 YFSETQ. This chain's CDR3 is CASSLSALNTEAFF. CDR3 DNA: TGCGCCAGCAGCTTGTCCGCCTTGAACACTGAAGCTTTCTTT.

The chain combines TRBV7-9 with TRBJ2-3, with unresolved D. V lost 2 bases to trimming and J lost 3 bases, with 6 bases between them. Germline CDR1 is SEHNR and CDR2 is FQNEAQ (reference sequence). The CDR3 is 13 residues long. In DNA form, the CDR3 reads TGTGCCAGCAGCTTAAAGAGGACAGATACGCAGTATTTT. The encoded protein is CASSLKRTDTQYF.

This clonotype has a single count. The chain is built from TRBV29-1 and TRBJ2-3, with D hard to call. V gave up 6 bases and J gave up 4 bases, with 23 bases separating them. The CDR3 is made up of 16 amino acids. Germline assignment: CDR1 SQVTM and CDR2 ANQGSEA. The CDR3 here is CSVRTVIGVRADTQYF. CDR3 sequence (DNA): TGCAGCGTCAGGACGGTAATTGGCGTTCGGGCAGATACGCAGTATTTT.

The chain recombines TRBV29-1 with TRBJ2-1; D remains ambiguous. There are 12 residues in the CDR3. CDR1 and CDR2 (germline): SQVTM, ANQGSEA. The germline V and J ends were trimmed by 0 bases and 8 bases, with 8 bases remaining between them. The CDR3 bases are TGCAGCGTTGAAGATTCCGGCGATGAGCAGTTCTTC. Its translation: CSVEDSGDEQFF.

The chain uses TRBV9 and TRBJ2-7, with D perhaps TRBD2 (5 bases). Trimming stripped 0 bases from V and 0 bases from J, with 13 bases between. CDR1 and CDR2 from the germline V gene are SGDLS and YYNGEE. This CDR3 has 16 residues. In DNA, the CDR3 is TGTGCCAGCAGCGTAGATTCTCCGGCGGGCTCCTACGAGCAGTACTTC. It encodes CASSVDSPAGSYEQYF.

This chain links TRBV29-1 with TRBJ1-2, with 12 bases fitting TRBD1. Germline CDR1 SQVTM, CDR2 ANQGSEA. The V segment lost 7 bases and the J segment 8 bases; nucleotides outside the gene matches: 8. The CDR3 totals 13 residues. Here the CDR3 DNA reads TGCAGCGCCGAGGGACAGGGGGCGTCGGGCTACACCTTC. Translation gives CSAEGQGASGYTF.